These 25 T cell receptor beta chains came from one sample sequenced in a study of shared clonotypes between healthy human individuals. Terminally differentiated effector memory CD45RA+ cells were left out of the naive CD8 fraction, which was CD45RO-negative and positively selected for CCR7. The assay was immunoSEQ multiplex PCR, and TCRdb's table has in-frame clones only and misses some. The sample records 1.5 million to 2.5 million clones, about 95% being singletons. Sample: naive CD8+ T cells sorted from blood. The source is a man younger than 35 in good health.

The chain employs TRBV29-1 and TRBJ2-5; 9 bases are a match to TRBD1. The CDR3 has 15 residues. Looked up from germline, CDR1 is SQVTM and CDR2 is ANQGSEA. The junction had 10 bases not matched to a gene; V was cut back by 3 bases and J by 5 bases. DNA of the CDR3: TGCAGCGTTGATCTGGACAGGGGAGTTATGGAGACCCAGTACTTC. Protein sequence: CSVDLDRGVMETQYF. Using reference TRBV29-1 and TRBJ2-5 for the parts outside the CDR3, the full variable domain is SAVISQKPSRDICQRGTSLTIQCQVDSQVTMMFWYRQQPGQSLTLIATANQGSEATYESGFVIDKFPISRPNLTFSTLTVSNMSPEDSSIYLCSVDLDRGVMETQYFGPGTRLLVL.

V is TRBV28 and J is TRBJ1-2; D ambiguous. Germline lookup yields CDR1 MDHEN and CDR2 SYDVKM. The ends were cut back, 3 bases at V and 3 bases at J, with 14 bases in the middle. The CDR3 contains 15 residues. The CDR3 DNA follows: TGTGCCAGCAGTTTCCCAGCGGACGGTTACTATGGCTACACCTTC. Amino acids: CASSFPADGYYGYTF.

The CDR3: CASTQNPLNYNSPLHF. The CDR3 DNA is TGTGCCAGCACCCAAAATCCACTTAATTATAATTCACCCCTCCACTTT. The V and J genes are TRBV28 and TRBJ1-6; D ambiguous. The CDR3 has 16 residues. The germline CDR1 and CDR2 sequences are MDHEN and SYDVKM. The V end was cut by 7 bases, the J end by 4 bases, with 17 bases between. The full variable domain, in which reference TRBV28 and TRBJ1-6 provide the parts outside the CDR3, is DVKVTQSSRYLVKRTGEKVFLECVQDMDHENMFWYRQDPGLGLRLIYFSYDVKMKEKGDIPEGYSVSREKKERFSLILESASTNQTSMYLCASTQNPLNYNSPLHFGNGTRLTVT.

The rearrangement uses TRBV29-1 and TRBJ2-7, with D unclear. The CDR3 length is 13 residues. Germline V gene sequence: CDR1 SQVTM, CDR2 ANQGSEA. V shed 1 base and J shed 6 bases, with 13 bases lying between them. In nucleotides, the CDR3 is TGCAGCGTTGAAGTCGGTCACCCCCTCGAGCAGTACTTC. It encodes CSVEVGHPLEQYF.

The chain carries TRBV5-1 and TRBJ2-7; D gene uncertain. V was pared by 4 bases and J by 3 bases, with 8 bases between. The CDR3 runs 12 residues. Per germline, CDR1 SGHRS and CDR2 YFSETQ. CDR3 sequence (DNA): TGCGCCAGCAGCGCCACTTACTACGAGCAGTACTTC. This codes for CASSATYYEQYF. Combining the CDR3 with reference TRBV5-1 and TRBJ2-7 gives the whole variable domain KAGVTQTPRYLIKTRGQQVTLSCSPISGHRSVSWYQQTPGQGLQFLFEYFSETQRNKGNFPGRFSGRQFSNSRSEMNVSTLELGDSALYLCASSATYYEQYFGPGTRLTVT.

This clone has just one count. The V and J genes are TRBV28 and TRBJ1-4; unclear D gene. Trimming took off 6 bases at V and 4 bases at J, with 12 bases between the two ends. Looked up from germline, CDR1 is MDHEN and CDR2 is SYDVKM. The CDR3 extends over 14 amino acids. The CDR3 region has the DNA TGTGCCAGCAGCCCTGGACGCTTTAATGAAAAACTGTTTTTT. Its protein is CASSPGRFNEKLFF.

This clone was recorded once. This sample also contains other DNA sequences that code for the same CDR3. The J gene is TRBJ2-2, the V gene TRBV9; D not certain. The CDR3 is 13 residues long. Germline V gene lookup returns CDR1 SGDLS and CDR2 YYNGEE. Trimming cost V 3 bases and J 2 bases, with 5 bases left between them. The CDR3, as DNA: TGTGCCAGCAGCGCTACTAACACCGGGGAGCTGTTTTTT. It yields the protein CASSATNTGELFF.

As concerns this clone: This sample includes further DNA sequences coding for the same CDR3. The chain uses TRBV11-2 and TRBJ2-7; D is uncertain. The length of the CDR3 is 12 residues. Per germline, CDR1 SGHAT and CDR2 FQNNGV. V dropped 4 bases and J dropped 3 bases, with 7 bases sitting between them. The DNA of the CDR3 is TGTGCCAGCAGCTCCGACGGCTACGAGCAGTACTTC. Translation: CASSSDGYEQYF.

The chain employs TRBV5-1 and TRBJ1-1, with TRBD1 identical over 11 bases. The CDR3 has 17 amino acids. CDR1 is SGHRS, CDR2 YFSETQ, per germline. J gave up 1 base and V 4 bases, and 9 bases lay outside the gene matches. The CDR3 DNA reads as TGCGCCAGCAGCCCGGCCGGACAGGGGGCGACGAACACTGAAGCTTTCTTT. Its translation is CASSPAGQGATNTEAFF.

The chain joins TRBV7-9 to TRBJ2-5; 7 bases line up with TRBD1. The CDR3 totals 14 residues. The junction had 2 bases not matched to a gene; V was cut back by 0 bases and J by 4 bases. CDR1 is SEHNR, CDR2 FQNEAQ, per germline (reference sequence). CDR3 loop: CASSLATGRETQYF. CDR3 nucleotides: TGTGCCAGCAGCTTAGCGACAGGGAGAGAGACCCAGTACTTC.

The chain uses TRBV2 and TRBJ2-7; D may be TRBD2 (6 bases). Between the trimmed V and J ends, which lost 11 bases and 0 bases, there was a span of 14 bases. The V gene's germline CDR1 is SNHLY and CDR2 FYNNEI. The CDR3 covers 13 residues. Written as DNA, the CDR3 is TGTGCCGGTCTGGGGACTGACTCCTACGAGCAGTACTTC. Translating gives CAGLGTDSYEQYF.

The chain recombines TRBV18 with TRBJ2-1; possibly TRBD2 for D (6 bases). The CDR3 extends over 16 amino acids. In germline, CDR1 is KGHSH, CDR2 LQKENI. With 6 bases removed from V and 7 bases from J, the gap between germline ends came to 22 bases. The CDR3 spells CASSPWGSGGYNEQFF. In nucleotides, the CDR3 is TGTGCCAGCTCCCCTTGGGGGAGCGGAGGGTATAATGAGCAGTTCTTC.

The genes are TRBV19 and TRBJ2-2, with D uncertain. The CDR3 totals 16 residues. V shed 2 bases and J shed 2 bases, with 12 bases lying between them. Germline values: CDR1 LNHDA, CDR2 SQIVND (reference sequence). The CDR3 nucleotides read TGTGCCAGTAGTATAAGATTGGGGATAAACACCGGGGAGCTGTTTTTT. This sequence encodes CASSIRLGINTGELFF.

The chain employs TRBV6-5 and TRBJ2-5, with D tentatively TRBD2 (6 bases). Germline V CDR1 and CDR2: MNHEY, SVGAGI. The CDR3 loop spans 14 amino acids. Trimming removed 4 bases at V and 3 bases at J, with 12 bases between. Here the CDR3 reads CASSFGSPKETQYF. The DNA of the CDR3 is TGTGCCAGCAGTTTCGGGAGCCCCAAAGAGACCCAGTACTTC.

The chain employs TRBV12-5 and TRBJ2-7; D possibly corresponds to TRBD1 (6 bases). This CDR3 contains 14 residues. Germline lookup yields CDR1 LGHNT and CDR2 FRNRAP. Trimming pared 0 bases from V and 6 bases from J, leaving 12 bases between. The chain's CDR3 is CASGLVQGLPEQYF. The CDR3, as DNA: TGTGCTAGTGGTTTGGTACAGGGTCTCCCCGAGCAGTACTTC. Variable domain in full (rest from reference TRBV12-5 and TRBJ2-7): DARVTQTPRHKVTEMGQEVTMRCQPILGHNTVFWYRQTMMQGLELLAYFRNRAPLDDSGMPKDRFSAEMPDATLATLKIQPSEPRDSAVYFCASGLVQGLPEQYFGPGTRLTVT.

Remarks on this clone: Distinct nucleotide sequences in the sample also encode this CDR3. V usage is TRBV7-8 and J usage is TRBJ2-7, with D unclear. Germline CDR1 reads SGHVS; CDR2 reads FQNEAQ. Trimming took 0 bases from V and 2 from J, leaving 5 bases between them. This CDR3 is 13 amino acids long. The CDR3 protein is CASSLAPAYEQYF. The CDR3 bases are TGTGCCAGCAGCTTAGCTCCGGCCTACGAGCAGTACTTC.

The V and J genes are TRBV10-3 and TRBJ2-5; D gene uncertain. There are 13 residues in the CDR3. From germline, CDR1 is ENHRY and CDR2 SYGVKD. Trimming cost V 2 bases and J 1 base, with 5 bases left between them. CDR3 coding DNA: TGTGCCATCAGTGAGGAGGCCCAAGAGACCCAGTACTTC. Its protein product is CAISEEAQETQYF.

The chain is built from TRBV11-2 and TRBJ2-3; D assignment may be TRBD1 or TRBD2 (5 bases each). The CDR3 is 15 amino acids. The V gene's germline CDR1 is SGHAT and CDR2 FQNNGV. Trimming removed 0 bases at V and 5 bases at J, with 12 bases between. The CDR3 nucleotides read TGTGCCAGCAGCTTAGATTGGCAGGGAGAAGATACGCAGTATTTT. This translates into CASSLDWQGEDTQYF. The entire variable domain, with the rest obtained from reference TRBV11-2 and TRBJ2-3, is as follows: EAGVAQSPRYKIIEKRQSVAFWCNPISGHATLYWYQQILGQGPKLLIQFQNNGVVDDSQLPKDRFSAERLKGVDSTLKIQPAKLEDSAVYLCASSLDWQGEDTQYFGPGTRLTVL.

This rearrangement joins TRBV1 to TRBJ2-3; the table's D call of TRBD2 was not tested on the DNA. TRBV1 corresponds to a pseudogene. This CDR3 comprises 21 residues. CDR3 region: CTSSHQVSAVGAGVKEDTQYF. Written as DNA, the CDR3 is TGCACCAGCAGCCACCAAGTTAGTGCGGTGGGAGCGGGAGTGAAAGAGGATACGCAGTATTTT.

This chain connects TRBV2 to TRBJ2-3; 7 bases are shared with TRBD2. The CDR3 totals 15 residues. Germline V gene sequence: CDR1 SNHLY, CDR2 FYNNEI. After removal of 2 bases from V and 2 bases from J, the junction contained 4 bases not matched to a gene. This CDR3 reads CASSETAGVTDTQYF. CDR3 DNA sequence: TGTGCCAGCAGTGAAACGGCGGGGGTCACAGATACGCAGTATTTT. The complete variable domain, with remaining parts taken from reference TRBV2 and TRBJ2-3, reads EPEVTQTPSHQVTQMGQEVILRCVPISNHLYFYWYRQILGQKVEFLVSFYNNEISEKSEIFDDQFSVERPDGSNFTLKIRSTKLEDSAMYFCASSETAGVTDTQYFGPGTRLTVL.

The chain uses TRBV7-9 and TRBJ2-7; perhaps TRBD2 as D (5 bases). The V and J ends lost 5 bases and 2 bases respectively, with 10 bases between them. Germline V gene data show CDR1 as SEHNR and CDR2 as FQNEAQ (reference sequence). The CDR3 has 13 amino acids. The CDR3 DNA sequence: TGTGCCAGCAGCCGAGACGGGGCCTACGAGCAGTACTTC. Translating gives CASSRDGAYEQYF.

The count of this clone is one. This CDR3 is also generated by other DNA sequences in the sample. The V gene is TRBV5-4, the J gene TRBJ1-2, with D tentatively TRBD1 (6 bases). The CDR3 extends over 12 amino acids. V lost 2 bases to trimming and J lost 4 bases, with 6 bases between them. Germline CDR1 is SGHNT and CDR2 is YYREEE (reference sequence). DNA for the CDR3: TGTGCCAGCAGCTTAGGGGGCTATGGCTACACCTTC. Translation gives CASSLGGYGYTF.

The genes are TRBV7-8 and TRBJ2-1; 12 nucleotides align to TRBD2. The CDR3 spans 18 residues. CDR1 and CDR2 from the germline V gene are SGHVS and FQNEAQ. Losses at the gene ends were 4 bases for V and 0 bases for J; bases not matched to a gene: 7. CDR3 sequence reads: CASSSRLAGVPSYNEQFF. The DNA of the CDR3 is TGTGCCAGCAGCTCCCGACTAGCGGGAGTCCCCTCCTACAATGAGCAGTTCTTC.

V is TRBV5-1 and J is TRBJ2-7, with D maybe TRBD2 (7 bases). Germline V gene sequence: CDR1 SGHRS, CDR2 YFSETQ. This CDR3 is 15 amino acids long. V lost 2 bases and J lost 2, with 14 bases in between. Here the CDR3 DNA reads TGCGCCAGCAGCTTACGCGCGGGGGCCGCCTACGAGCAGTACTTC. Translation: CASSLRAGAAYEQYF.

V is TRBV19 and J is TRBJ2-7, with D tentatively TRBD2 (6 bases). CDR1 LNHDA and CDR2 SQIVND come from the germline V gene (reference sequence). V shed 3 bases and J shed 2 bases, with 8 bases lying between them. The CDR3 runs 13 residues. As DNA, the CDR3 is TGTGCCAGTAGTATGCGGGACGCCTACGAGCAGTACTTC. Protein sequence: CASSMRDAYEQYF.